This T cell receptor (beta chain) appears in the sequencing data of a study of molecular identifiers for immune sequencing clone quantification. TCRdb ran MiXCR on the PCR reads and lists one entry per CDR3 protein. The table shows about 640,000 distinct CDR3 sequences, with 20% occurring only once. The germline gives CDR1 SGHRS, CDR2 YFSETQ. CDR3 length: 16 residues. J lost 3 bases, V lost 4 bases, and 10 bases had no gene match. A note on this clonotype: A read error may explain this, as a much larger clone is one base away.

The TCR originated in a human donor in good health. Some libraries in this study had Jurkat cell RNA spiked in. The rearrangement uses TRBV5-1 and TRBJ2-3; 8 bases fit TRBD1. The specimen was naive CD8+ T cells from blood, with Jurkat cell RNA spiked in. Subset in this sample: FACS-sorted CD8+CD4-CCR7+CD45RA+ naive T cells. The CDR3 nucleotides are TGCGCCAGCAGCCCCCAGACAGGGGATGCGACAGATACGCAGTATTTT. It translates to CASSPQTGDATDTQYF.